The 25 T cell receptor beta chains presented below share a single source sample, sequenced in a study of shared clonotypes between healthy human individuals. TCRdb's table, derived via immunoSEQ multiplex PCR, lists solely in-frame clones and lacks some. Of over 400,000 clones in the sample, 70% to 85% were seen once. What was sequenced was PBMCs. The source of these receptors is a woman between 35 and 50 years old in good health. Some clones in this sample may be carry-over from other donors' samples.

This clone was detected ten times or more. This same CDR3 is encoded by further DNA sequences in the sample. The CDR3 region is CASSGHFPGNTIYF. CDR3 sequence (DNA): TGTGCCAGCAGTGGACACTTTCCTGGAAACACCATATATTTT. The rearrangement uses TRBV28 and TRBJ1-3; a possible D gene is TRBD1 (5 bases). Germline values: CDR1 MDHEN, CDR2 SYDVKM. V lost 5 bases to trimming and J lost 2 bases, with 10 bases between them. The CDR3 runs to 14 residues.

With regard to this clone: The sample carries other DNA sequences with the same CDR3. The chain uses TRBV5-6 and TRBJ2-7; TRBD1 aligns across 8 bases. The V and J ends lost 2 bases and 4 bases, in that order; junction bases with no gene match: 8. The CDR3 has 15 residues. The germline gives CDR1 SGHDT, CDR2 YYEEEE. The DNA of the CDR3 is TGTGCCAGCAGCTTTCTCAGGCAGGGGGCTTACGAGCAGTACTTC. Its protein is CASSFLRQGAYEQYF.

This chain connects TRBV7-2 to TRBJ1-4, with 7 positions matching TRBD1. The germline gives CDR1 SGHTA, CDR2 FQGNSA. Losses at the gene ends were 1 base for V and 8 bases for J; bases not matched to a gene: 16. CDR3 length equals 18 residues. The CDR3 sequence is CASSLGGGQRGFGEKLFF. The CDR3 nucleotides are TGTGCCAGCAGCTTAGGCGGGGGACAGAGGGGCTTCGGAGAAAAACTGTTTTTT.

This clone was seen only a few times. J is TRBJ1-3 and V is TRBV9, with D tentatively TRBD1 (6 bases). The germline V gene encodes CDR1 SGDLS and CDR2 YYNGEE. V was cut by 4 bases and J by 0 bases, with 17 bases left in between. This CDR3 has 17 residues. For the CDR3, the DNA is TGTGCCAGCAGCCCTTATGGACAGAGCATCTCTGGAAACACCATATATTTT. This encodes CASSPYGQSISGNTIYF.

J is TRBJ2-1 and V is TRBV2, with D perhaps matching TRBD2 (5 bases). Germline V CDR1 and CDR2: SNHLY, FYNNEI. The CDR3 loop spans 12 amino acids. Trimming shortened V by 3 bases and J by 9 bases, and 9 bases separated the two germline ends. The chain's CDR3 is CASSDEGFEQFF. As DNA, the CDR3 is TGTGCCAGCAGTGATGAGGGTTTTGAGCAGTTCTTC.

Comment on this clone: Possible read error: a much larger clone is one base away. The same CDR3 also results from other DNA sequences found in this sample. The chain couples TRBV14 to TRBJ2-7, with TRBD2 identical over 8 bases. Per the germline V gene, CDR1 is SGHDN and CDR2 is FVKESK. The CDR3 covers 17 residues. V dropped 0 bases and J dropped 3; count of bases not matched to a gene: 10. CDR3 residues: CASSQDGGAGAVYEQYF. For the CDR3, the DNA is TGTGCCAGCAGCCAAGATGGGGGAGCGGGAGCAGTCTACGAGCAGTACTTC.

The V gene is TRBV7-2, the J gene TRBJ2-4, with TRBD1 matching 9 bases. Germline CDR1 and CDR2: SGHTA and FQGNSA. CDR3 length: 14 amino acids. The junction had 4 bases not matched to a gene; V was cut back by 5 bases and J by 5 bases. CDR3 residues: CASSADRGENIQYF. The CDR3 DNA reads TGTGCCAGCAGCGCCGACAGGGGGGAAAACATTCAGTACTTC. Combining the CDR3 with reference TRBV7-2 and TRBJ2-4 gives the whole variable domain GAGVSQSPSNKVTEKGKDVELRCDPISGHTALYWYRQSLGQGLEFLIYFQGNSAPDKSGLPSDRFSAERTGGSVSTLTIQRTQQEDSAVYLCASSADRGENIQYFGAGTRLSVL.

In its sample, this clone was seen once. The rearrangement links TRBV5-1 to TRBJ1-1, with D unresolved. Trimming removed 0 bases from V and 0 bases from J, with 9 bases in between. The germline CDR1 and CDR2 sequences are SGHRS and YFSETQ. The CDR3 contains 15 residues. CDR3 nucleotide sequence: TGCGCCAGCAGCTTGGAGGCAAGACTGAACACTGAAGCTTTCTTT. It specifies CASSLEARLNTEAFF. The full variable domain, its missing parts supplied by reference TRBV5-1 and TRBJ1-1, is KAGVTQTPRYLIKTRGQQVTLSCSPISGHRSVSWYQQTPGQGLQFLFEYFSETQRNKGNFPGRFSGRQFSNSRSEMNVSTLELGDSALYLCASSLEARLNTEAFFGQGTRLTVV.

V gene TRBV2 combines with J gene TRBJ1-1; D call uncertain. Per germline, CDR1 SNHLY and CDR2 FYNNEI. V was cut by 8 bases and J by 4 bases, with 17 bases left in between. The CDR3 sequence is 14 residues long. CDR3 protein: CASQALGVGTEAFF. As DNA, the CDR3 is TGTGCCAGCCAAGCTCTGGGTGTGGGCACTGAAGCTTTCTTT. Drawing the rest from reference TRBV2 and TRBJ1-1, the complete variable domain is EPEVTQTPSHQVTQMGQEVILRCVPISNHLYFYWYRQILGQKVEFLVSFYNNEISEKSEIFDDQFSVERPDGSNFTLKIRSTKLEDSAMYFCASQALGVGTEAFFGQGTRLTVV.

The J gene is TRBJ2-7, the V gene TRBV5-1, with 9 bases matching TRBD2. V dropped 2 bases and J dropped 4; count of bases not matched to a gene: 10. The CDR3 runs to 16 residues. The germline V gene has CDR1 SGHRS and CDR2 YFSETQ. The CDR3 spells CASSLVPSGTQYEQYF. The CDR3 nucleotides are TGCGCCAGCAGCTTAGTTCCTAGCGGGACTCAGTACGAGCAGTACTTC. The variable domain in full, completed from reference TRBV5-1 and TRBJ2-7, reads KAGVTQTPRYLIKTRGQQVTLSCSPISGHRSVSWYQQTPGQGLQFLFEYFSETQRNKGNFPGRFSGRQFSNSRSEMNVSTLELGDSALYLCASSLVPSGTQYEQYFGPGTRLTVT.

The chain links TRBV5-1 to TRBJ1-1; TRBD1 matches at 7 bases. This CDR3 is 15 amino acids long. The ends lost 3 bases at V and 4 bases at J; junction bases unmatched: 9. Germline-derived CDR1 and CDR2 are SGHRS and YFSETQ. Here the CDR3 reads CASSSRLQGGTEAFF. CDR3 nucleotide sequence: TGCGCCAGCAGCTCGAGACTCCAGGGGGGCACTGAAGCTTTCTTT.

The chain recombines TRBV2 with TRBJ1-2, with TRBD1 identical over 8 bases. The CDR3 runs to 15 residues. After removal of 7 bases from V and 3 bases from J, the junction contained 10 bases not matched to a gene. From germline, CDR1 is SNHLY and CDR2 FYNNEI. CDR3 loop: CASKTGERWDYGYTF. CDR3 nucleotide sequence: TGTGCCAGCAAGACAGGGGAGAGGTGGGACTATGGCTACACCTTC. The variable domain in full, with the rest retrieved from reference TRBV2 and TRBJ1-2, is EPEVTQTPSHQVTQMGQEVILRCVPISNHLYFYWYRQILGQKVEFLVSFYNNEISEKSEIFDDQFSVERPDGSNFTLKIRSTKLEDSAMYFCASKTGERWDYGYTFGSGTRLTVV.

Regarding this clone: This likely stems from a read error, as it lies one base from a far larger clone. V and J are TRBV9 and TRBJ2-5; tentative D call: TRBD1 (6 bases). Germline loops: CDR1 SGDLS, CDR2 YYNGEE. The CDR3 is made up of 13 amino acids. V lost 3 bases, J lost 5 bases, and 11 bases lay in between. The CDR3 nucleotides read TGTGCCAGCAGCGCACAGGGCTGGGAGACCCAGTACTTC. This gives the protein CASSAQGWETQYF.

As concerns this clone: Other DNA sequences within the sample encode an identical CDR3. DNA for the CDR3: TGCGCCAGCAGCTTAGGAGGCTCTGGGGCCAACGTCCTGACTTTC. It encodes CASSLGGSGANVLTF. The J gene is TRBJ2-6, the V gene TRBV5-1; tentatively, D is TRBD2 (5 bases). V dropped 2 bases and J dropped 0 bases, with 6 bases sitting between them. Per the germline V gene, CDR1 is SGHRS and CDR2 is YFSETQ. The CDR3 length is 15 residues.

The chain links TRBV9 to TRBJ2-7; TRBD2 might be the D (6 bases). V lost 2 bases, J lost 6 bases, and 12 bases lay in between. The CDR3 spans 13 residues. Germline CDR1 and CDR2: SGDLS and YYNGEE. The CDR3 region is CASSVGLLSEQYF. In DNA form, the CDR3 reads TGTGCCAGCAGCGTCGGACTACTCAGCGAGCAGTACTTC.

A few counts support this clone. The sample holds other DNA sequences that translate to the same CDR3. The chain recombines TRBV2 with TRBJ1-4; TRBD1 matches 8 bases. V lost 3 bases to trimming and J lost 3 bases; unmatched junction nucleotides: 6. The CDR3 is 16 amino acids. The V gene's germline CDR1 is SNHLY and CDR2 FYNNEI. CDR3 sequence: CASSERSTGANEKLFF. The CDR3 DNA reads as TGTGCCAGCAGTGAGCGGTCGACAGGGGCTAATGAAAAACTGTTTTTT. The entire variable domain, with the rest obtained from reference TRBV2 and TRBJ1-4, is as follows: EPEVTQTPSHQVTQMGQEVILRCVPISNHLYFYWYRQILGQKVEFLVSFYNNEISEKSEIFDDQFSVERPDGSNFTLKIRSTKLEDSAMYFCASSERSTGANEKLFFGSGTQLSVL.

The V call is TRBV18, the J call TRBJ1-1; D is ambiguous. V lost 5 bases, J lost 1 base, and 8 bases lay in between. Germline CDR1 reads KGHSH; CDR2 reads LQKENI. The CDR3 runs to 13 residues. This chain's CDR3 is CASSLHQNTEAFF. Written as DNA, the CDR3 is TGTGCCAGCTCATTGCACCAGAACACTGAAGCTTTCTTT.

Notes on this clone: This sequence is one base from a far larger clone and is likely a read error. Other DNA sequences in the sample encode the same CDR3. The rearrangement joins TRBV7-6 to TRBJ2-2, with a weak D call TRBD2 (6 bases). The length of the CDR3 is 14 residues. Germline V gene sequence: CDR1 SGHVS, CDR2 FNYEAQ. The CDR3 sequence is CASSLAVGAGELFF. CDR3 coding DNA: TGTGCTAGCAGCTTAGCGGTAGGGGCCGGGGAGCTGTTTTTT.

This clone was picked up a small number of times. The chain recombines TRBV5-1 with TRBJ1-1; 11 bases align to TRBD1. The CDR3 loop spans 19 amino acids. The junction had 14 bases not matched to a gene; V was cut back by 3 bases and J by 1 base. Germline CDR1 SGHRS, CDR2 YFSETQ. CDR3 bases: TGCGCCAGCAGCTACGACTCCAGGACAGGGGGCGTTACGAACACTGAAGCTTTCTTT. Protein sequence: CASSYDSRTGGVTNTEAFF.

This clone came up a few times. The gene calls are TRBV19 and TRBJ1-1; D is undetermined. Germline CDR1 is LNHDA and CDR2 is SQIVND (reference sequence). The CDR3 sequence is 13 residues long. V shed 2 bases and J shed 3 bases, with 7 bases lying between them. The CDR3 nucleotides are TGTGCCAGTAGTATAAGGGTAGACACTGAAGCTTTCTTT. Its translation is CASSIRVDTEAFF.

The chain couples TRBV14 to TRBJ2-5; 7 bases line up with TRBD1. The CDR3 has 16 amino acids. Trimming at V came to 2 bases and at J to 0 bases, leaving 6 bases not matched to a gene. Germline V CDR1 and CDR2: SGHDN, FVKESK. CDR3 loop: CASSQLIGGDQETQYF. As DNA, the CDR3 is TGTGCCAGCAGCCAATTGATAGGGGGCGACCAAGAGACCCAGTACTTC. Combining the CDR3 with reference TRBV14 and TRBJ2-5 gives the whole variable domain EAGVTQFPSHSVIEKGQTVTLRCDPISGHDNLYWYRRVMGKEIKFLLHFVKESKQDESGMPNNRFLAERTGGTYSTLKVQPAELEDSGVYFCASSQLIGGDQETQYFGPGTRLLVL.

CDR3 region: CASGSPSGPDTQYF. Here the CDR3 DNA reads TGTGCCAGCGGAAGCCCCTCGGGCCCGGATACGCAGTATTTT. The chain joins TRBV28 to TRBJ2-3, with no clear D. Looked up from germline, CDR1 is MDHEN and CDR2 is SYDVKM. Trimming removed 8 bases at V and 6 bases at J, with 18 bases between. The CDR3 contains 14 residues.

The chain recombines TRBV27 with TRBJ1-3, with D maybe TRBD1 (5 bases). CDR3 length: 14 amino acids. The germline V gene has CDR1 MNHEY and CDR2 SMNVEV (reference sequence). V was cut by 5 bases and J by 3 bases, with 11 bases left in between. The CDR3, as DNA: TGTGCCAGCAGTCCTCCGGGACGTGGAAACACCATATATTTT. Translation: CASSPPGRGNTIYF.

The chain employs TRBV6-1 and TRBJ2-7; D gene ambiguous. The V gene's germline CDR1 is MNHNS and CDR2 SASEGT. Trimming took 2 bases from V and 4 from J, leaving 6 bases between them. The CDR3 contains 12 residues. CDR3 loop: CASSEMGYEQYF. The CDR3 DNA follows: TGTGCCAGCAGTGAAATGGGATACGAGCAGTACTTC.

In this sample, this clone turned up a few times. This rearrangement joins TRBV7-9 to TRBJ2-5, with D uncertain. Germline V gives CDR1 SEHNR, CDR2 FQNEAQ (reference sequence). V gave up 1 base and J gave up 13 bases, with 16 bases separating them. This CDR3 is 13 amino acids long. Here the CDR3 DNA reads TGTGCCAGCAGCTTAGGGGTTGGGCCCAGGCCGTACTTC. Translation: CASSLGVGPRPYF. Combining the CDR3 with reference TRBV7-9 and TRBJ2-5 gives the whole variable domain DTGVSQNPRHKITKRGQNVTFRCDPISEHNRLYWYRQTLGQGPEFLTYFQNEAQLEKSRLLSDRFSAERPKGSFSTLEIQRTEQGDSAMYLCASSLGVGPRPYFGPGTRLLVL.